Here is one TCR beta chain with its context. The source of the sample is a study of blood T cell repertoires in COVID-19. About the research overall: Acute-phase and convalescent COVID-19 samples originated in the United States, Italy and Spain.

This table comes from immunoSEQ multiplex PCR, and its TCRdb copy is limited to in-frame clones, with some not included. The sample comprises approximately 84,000 clones, roughly 90% of which are singletons, and around 1.5% rests with the top ten. V gave up 5 bases and J gave up 2 bases; unmatched junction bases: 9. The CDR3 covers 15 residues. Germline V gene data show CDR1 as SSHAT and CDR2 as FNYEAQ (reference sequence). The clonotype comes from a human donor with active COVID-19. The donor label of this sample is uncertain. V gene TRBV7-7 combines with J gene TRBJ2-7; 7 positions agree with TRBD1. The sample taken for sequencing was peripheral blood. CDR3 residues: CASSPGRTGAYEQYF. The CDR3 DNA follows: TGTGCCAGCAGCCCAGGGCGGACAGGCGCCTACGAGCAGTACTTC.